The clone carrying this T cell receptor (beta chain) was recorded once. The target antigen is unknown. The data are from a study of CD8+CD57+ T cells in acquired aplastic anemia. As for the study in general: Each DNA sample taken from sorted CD4+ and CD8+ cells came to about 3 ug on average. Study-wide results and caveats: In CD8+ cells, Simpson's diversity showed no significant difference between patients and controls. More than 25 was the count of CD8+ CDR3 sequences that patients shared with controls.

Germline CDR1 reads SGHVT; CDR2 reads SQSDAQ. V gave up 1 base and J gave up 5 bases, with 9 bases separating them. The CDR3 totals 13 residues. Researchers used genomic DNA as the template to profile TCR beta VDJ and CDR3. One entry per CDR3 protein, called by TCRdb with MiXCR from the reads. The sample carries 250,000 to 350,000 distinct CDR3 sequences, about 56% recorded once. The origin of this receptor is a human donor with severe aplastic anemia or a healthy control (not recorded which). The V call is TRBV7-4, the J call TRBJ2-7; unclear D gene. The sequencing input was sorted CD4+, CD8+, or CD8+CD57+ T cells (not recorded which) from PBMCs. CDR3 coding DNA: TGTGCCAGCAGCTTAGTGGGGTTCCACGAGCAGTACTTC. Translated, it gives CASSLVGFHEQYF.